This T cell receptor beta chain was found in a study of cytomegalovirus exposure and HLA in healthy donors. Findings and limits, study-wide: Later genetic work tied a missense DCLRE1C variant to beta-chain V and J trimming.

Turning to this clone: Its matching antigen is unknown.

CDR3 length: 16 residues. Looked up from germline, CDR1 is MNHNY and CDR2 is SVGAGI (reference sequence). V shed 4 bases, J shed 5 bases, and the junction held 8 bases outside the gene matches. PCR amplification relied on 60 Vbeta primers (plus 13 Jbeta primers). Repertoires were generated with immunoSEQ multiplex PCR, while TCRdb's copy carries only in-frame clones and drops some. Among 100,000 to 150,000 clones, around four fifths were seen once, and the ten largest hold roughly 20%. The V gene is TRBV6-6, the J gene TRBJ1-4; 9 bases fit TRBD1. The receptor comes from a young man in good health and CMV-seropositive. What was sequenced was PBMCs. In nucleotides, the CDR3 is TGTGCCAGCAGTTTCTTACCCGGGACAGGGAATGAAAAACTGTTTTTT. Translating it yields CASSFLPGTGNEKLFF.